The 30 T cell receptor beta chains below all came from one sample that was sequenced in a study of cytomegalovirus exposure and HLA in healthy donors. Both 60 Vbeta primers and 13 Jbeta primers went into the PCR. The assay was immunoSEQ multiplex PCR, and TCRdb's table has in-frame clones only and misses some. This table has 130,000 to 150,000 clones, roughly 78% appearing once. Specimen: PBMCs. Every receptor here comes from a man between 35 and 55 years old in good health and CMV-seropositive.

The rearrangement joins TRBV5-1 to TRBJ2-3; possible D gene TRBD2, 5 bases. The CDR3 covers 15 residues. Trimming removed 6 bases from V and 2 bases from J, with 16 bases in between. The V gene's germline CDR1 is SGHRS and CDR2 YFSETQ. CDR3 sequence reads: CASTRDGYNTDTQYF. The DNA of the CDR3 is TGCGCCAGCACCCGGGATGGCTATAACACAGATACGCAGTATTTT.

V gene TRBV25-1 combines with J gene TRBJ2-3; TRBD1 matches 10 bases. The CDR3 has 15 amino acids. With V trimmed by 7 bases and J by 8 bases, 12 bases remained unmatched. Germline lookup yields CDR1 MGHDK and CDR2 SYGVNS. The CDR3 protein is CASTPLGTGVGTQYF. The DNA of the CDR3 is TGTGCCAGCACCCCCTTAGGGACAGGGGTGGGTACGCAGTATTTT.

This chain links TRBV28 with TRBJ2-7, with TRBD1 matching over 8 bases. CDR3 length equals 16 residues. Germline-derived CDR1 and CDR2 are MDHEN and SYDVKM. V gave up 2 bases and J gave up 2 bases; unmatched junction bases: 8. In nucleotides, the CDR3 is TGTGCCAGCAGTTTACCGCCGGGACAGGTCCCCTACGAGCAGTACTTC. Its protein is CASSLPPGQVPYEQYF.

This CDR3 is CASSLSGTGAETQYF. CDR3 DNA: TGCGCCAGCAGCCTATCCGGGACAGGGGCGGAGACCCAGTACTTC. The J gene is TRBJ2-5, the V gene TRBV4-1, with 10 bases identical to TRBD1. The CDR3 is 15 residues long. The germline V gene encodes CDR1 MGHRA and CDR2 YSYEKL. The V gene end was trimmed by 4 bases and the J gene end by 5 bases; junction bases not matched to a gene: 7.

V and J are TRBV29-1 and TRBJ1-5; D unresolved. The CDR3 contains 13 residues. Germline V gene lookup returns CDR1 SQVTM and CDR2 ANQGSEA. V dropped 3 bases and J dropped 4 bases, with 10 bases sitting between them. This CDR3 reads CSVETGGNQPQHF. CDR3 nucleotide sequence: TGCAGCGTTGAGACGGGAGGGAATCAGCCCCAGCATTTT. The whole variable domain, remainder taken from reference TRBV29-1 and TRBJ1-5, is SAVISQKPSRDICQRGTSLTIQCQVDSQVTMMFWYRQQPGQSLTLIATANQGSEATYESGFVIDKFPISRPNLTFSTLTVSNMSPEDSSIYLCSVETGGNQPQHFGDGTRLSIL.

This clone was observed a few times. The chain employs TRBV28 and TRBJ2-7; TRBD2 is a possible D gene (5 bases). The germline gives CDR1 MDHEN, CDR2 SYDVKM. The CDR3 has 14 residues. V gave up 6 bases and J gave up 3 bases, with 15 bases separating them. In DNA form, the CDR3 reads TGTGCCAGCAGATGGGAAATTGGAGGCTACGAGCAGTACTTC. Amino acid sequence: CASRWEIGGYEQYF.

This clone was detected only a few times. The CDR3 loop is CASSLSGGTEAFF. The DNA for the CDR3 is TGTGCCAGCAGTTTATCCGGGGGCACTGAAGCTTTCTTT. The gene calls are TRBV27 and TRBJ1-1; D may be TRBD1 (5 bases). The CDR3 loop spans 13 amino acids. Germline loops: CDR1 MNHEY, CDR2 SMNVEV (reference sequence). Trimming stripped 0 bases from V and 4 bases from J, with 6 bases between.

The chain links TRBV6-1 to TRBJ2-5, with D maybe TRBD1 (5 bases). CDR3 size: 14 residues. Germline V lookup: CDR1 MNHNS, CDR2 SASEGT. Trimming stripped 7 bases from V and 2 bases from J, with 14 bases between. CDR3: CASKFGQGQETQYF. Here the CDR3 DNA reads TGTGCCAGCAAATTCGGCCAGGGTCAAGAGACCCAGTACTTC.

The chain carries TRBV18 and TRBJ1-5, with TRBD1 matching over 10 bases. The CDR3 loop spans 13 amino acids. J was trimmed by 5 bases and V by 5 bases; bases with no gene match: 0. Germline V gene sequence: CDR1 KGHSH, CDR2 LQKENI. The CDR3 DNA follows: TGTGCCAGCTCAGGGACAGGGGATCAGCCCCAGCATTTT. Its translation: CASSGTGDQPQHF.

This chain joins TRBV5-1 and TRBJ2-7; 9 nucleotides agree with TRBD1. Per the germline V gene, CDR1 is SGHRS and CDR2 is YFSETQ. Trimming removed 4 bases from V and 4 bases from J; junction bases left unmatched: 6. The length of the CDR3 is 14 residues. The DNA of the CDR3 is TGCGCCAGCAGCCCGGGGACAGGGAGGTACGAGCAGTACTTC. Its protein is CASSPGTGRYEQYF.

CDR3 in DNA: TGTGCCAGCAGCTTAGGTCTCAGGGGGCACGCCGACTATGGCTACACCTTC. It is translated as CASSLGLRGHADYGYTF. The chain combines TRBV7-8 with TRBJ1-2; 8 bases align to TRBD1. The CDR3 contains 17 residues. Per germline, CDR1 SGHVS and CDR2 FQNEAQ. J gave up 3 bases and V 1 base, and 10 bases lay outside the gene matches.

This chain links TRBV15 with TRBJ2-5; D might be TRBD1 (5 bases). Trimming took 1 base from V and 5 from J, leaving 11 bases between them. Germline assignment: CDR1 LNHNV and CDR2 YYDKDF (reference sequence). The CDR3 extends over 14 amino acids. For the CDR3, the DNA is TGTGCCACCAGCAGAGGGGGCCTTGGGGAGACCCAGTACTTC. Its protein product is CATSRGGLGETQYF.

The CDR3 DNA reads TGTGCCAGCAGCCCGTCTCCTAGCGGGTCCAGCACAGATACGCAGTATTTT. The encoded protein is CASSPSPSGSSTDTQYF. The chain couples TRBV5-4 to TRBJ2-3; TRBD2 matches at 8 bases. The CDR3 consists of 17 residues. Germline loops: CDR1 SGHNT, CDR2 YYREEE (reference sequence). With 4 bases clipped from V and 0 bases from J, the junction kept 10 bases outside the gene matches.

This CDR3 reads CASRTEGGTYEQYF. The CDR3 nucleotides are TGTGCCAGCAGAACGGAGGGGGGGACCTACGAGCAGTACTTC. This chain joins TRBV6-5 and TRBJ2-7, with D possibly being TRBD2 (7 bases). Germline CDR1 is MNHEY and CDR2 is SVGAGI. This CDR3 is built from 14 residues. V lost 6 bases, J lost 2 bases, and 14 bases lay in between.

The chain combines TRBV7-9 with TRBJ2-1; D is unresolved. The V gene's germline CDR1 is SEHNR and CDR2 FQNEAQ (reference sequence). V was clipped by 0 bases and J by 4 bases, with 7 bases between them. The CDR3 runs to 14 residues. The CDR3 loop reads CASSLAIRYNEQFF. For the CDR3, the DNA is TGTGCCAGCAGCTTAGCGATTCGGTACAATGAGCAGTTCTTC. The complete variable domain, with remaining parts taken from reference TRBV7-9 and TRBJ2-1, reads DTGVSQNPRHKITKRGQNVTFRCDPISEHNRLYWYRQTLGQGPEFLTYFQNEAQLEKSRLLSDRFSAERPKGSFSTLEIQRTEQGDSAMYLCASSLAIRYNEQFFGPGTRLTVL.

This chain joins TRBV4-1 and TRBJ2-4, with TRBD1 matching over 10 bases. Trimming cost V 4 bases and J 5 bases; bases outside gene matches: 5. CDR1 MGHRA and CDR2 YSYEKL come from the germline V gene. This CDR3 comprises 15 residues. The CDR3 nucleotides read TGCGCCAGCAGCCGAGGGACAGGGGTGGAAAACATTCAGTACTTC. This encodes CASSRGTGVENIQYF.

This chain joins TRBV9 and TRBJ2-1; D might be TRBD2 (8 bases). This CDR3 has 15 residues. Germline CDR1 and CDR2: SGDLS and YYNGEE. V was cut by 4 bases and J by 7 bases, with 18 bases left in between. The CDR3 nucleotides are TGTGCCAGCAGCCCACGGGAGGGGGCGCATAATGAGCAGTTCTTC. Protein: CASSPREGAHNEQFF.

This clone has just one count. The J gene is TRBJ2-1, the V gene TRBV6-6; weak D call: TRBD2 (6 bases). The CDR3 runs 13 residues. V lost 7 bases to trimming and J lost 8 bases, with 15 bases between them. The germline V gene encodes CDR1 MNHNY and CDR2 SVGAGI (reference sequence). The CDR3 DNA is TGTGCCAGCACCGAGCCTAGCGCAGATGAGCAGTTCTTC. Translating it yields CASTEPSADEQFF.

This chain uses TRBV13 with TRBJ2-7, with D tentatively TRBD1 (6 bases). The germline V and J ends were trimmed by 2 bases and 7 bases, with 18 bases remaining between them. Germline V lookup: CDR1 PRHDT, CDR2 FYEKMQ (reference sequence). The CDR3 covers 15 residues. The CDR3 DNA reads as TGTGCCAGCAGCTTATACAGGGACGGGGAGTTGGAGCAGTACTTC. Protein product: CASSLYRDGELEQYF.

The chain couples TRBV6-5 to TRBJ2-5; 7 bases line up with TRBD1. With 2 bases clipped from V and 3 bases from J, the junction kept 3 bases outside the gene matches. CDR3 length: 14 amino acids. Germline V gene lookup returns CDR1 MNHEY and CDR2 SVGAGI. CDR3 amino acids: CASSYGDREETQYF. The CDR3 region has the DNA TGTGCCAGCAGTTACGGGGACAGAGAAGAGACCCAGTACTTC.

The rearrangement links TRBV2 to TRBJ1-2, with 7 positions matching TRBD1. The CDR3 covers 15 residues. Trimming at V came to 6 bases and at J to 8 bases, leaving 15 bases not matched to a gene. Germline assignment: CDR1 SNHLY and CDR2 FYNNEI. This chain's CDR3 is CASRENFDRVRGYTF. The CDR3 bases are TGTGCCAGCAGGGAGAACTTCGACAGGGTGAGGGGCTACACCTTC.

In regard to this clone: Additional DNA sequences in this sample encode the identical CDR3. The chain links TRBV5-5 to TRBJ1-1, with TRBD1 as a possible D gene (6 bases). Germline lookup yields CDR1 SGHKS and CDR2 YYEKEE (reference sequence). Trimming shortened V by 2 bases and J by 1 base, and 6 bases separated the two germline ends. There are 13 residues in the CDR3. The CDR3 DNA reads as TGTGCCAGCAGCTTACAGGGGAACACTGAAGCTTTCTTT. Translating gives CASSLQGNTEAFF.

The rearrangement uses TRBV28 and TRBJ2-7; 8 bases match TRBD2. CDR1 and CDR2 from the germline V gene are MDHEN and SYDVKM. The V and J ends lost 8 bases and 7 bases, in that order; junction bases with no gene match: 16. The CDR3 is 15 residues long. This chain's CDR3 is CASHPASGPLSEQYF. The CDR3 bases are TGTGCCAGCCACCCGGCTAGCGGGCCCTTGAGTGAGCAGTACTTC.

The CDR3 nucleotides read TGTGCCAGCAAGTCGGGGCTAGCGGGAGGGCCCGTCGAGCAGTACTTC. This encodes CASKSGLAGGPVEQYF. The chain links TRBV27 to TRBJ2-7; 12 nucleotides line up with TRBD2. V shed 7 bases, J shed 6 bases, and the junction held 13 bases outside the gene matches. The CDR3 sequence is 16 residues long. The V gene's germline CDR1 is MNHEY and CDR2 SMNVEV (reference sequence).

Only one count was recorded for this clone. V is TRBV6-5 and J is TRBJ2-7, with D tentatively TRBD2 (5 bases). Germline V gives CDR1 MNHEY, CDR2 SVGAGI. The CDR3 contains 11 residues. The germline V and J ends were trimmed by 3 bases and 6 bases, with 6 bases remaining between them. The CDR3, as DNA: TGTGCCAGCAGTTATGGAGGCGAGCAGTACTTC. It translates to CASSYGGEQYF.

The CDR3 DNA sequence: TGTGCCAGCAGCCCCGGGACAGGGTTTGGCTACACCTTC. This translates into CASSPGTGFGYTF. The genes are TRBV7-3 and TRBJ1-2; 9 nucleotides line up with TRBD1. Trimming took 5 bases from V and 7 from J; bases not matched to a gene: 5. Germline V lookup: CDR1 SGHTA, CDR2 FQGTGA. The CDR3 consists of 13 residues.

For the CDR3, the DNA is TGCGCCAGCAGTCAAAGTACAGGGAGATATGGCTACACCTTC. Amino acids: CASSQSTGRYGYTF. The V gene is TRBV4-1, the J gene TRBJ1-2, with a tentative D call TRBD1 (6 bases). The length of the CDR3 is 14 residues. CDR1 is MGHRA and CDR2 is YSYEKL in the germline V gene. Between the trimmed V and J ends, which lost 6 bases and 5 bases, there was a span of 16 bases.

In its sample, this clone was seen once. The CDR3 spells CASSARPGQGSYGYTF. The CDR3 region has the DNA TGTGCCAGCAGCGCGAGACCGGGACAGGGTAGCTATGGCTACACCTTC. V is TRBV9 and J is TRBJ1-2; 9 bases agree with TRBD1. Germline lookup yields CDR1 SGDLS and CDR2 YYNGEE. J lost 4 bases, V lost 3 bases, and 10 bases had no gene match. CDR3 length: 16 amino acids.

V usage is TRBV10-1 and J usage is TRBJ2-3; TRBD2 might be the D (6 bases). The germline V gene has CDR1 WNHNN and CDR2 SYGVQD (reference sequence). Trimming took 4 bases from V and 2 from J, leaving 10 bases between them. The CDR3 runs 14 residues. CDR3 bases: TGCGCCAGCAGTGTGGCTAGCGACACAGATACGCAGTATTTT. Protein product: CASSVASDTDTQYF.

This clone has only a few counts. The V gene is TRBV18, the J gene TRBJ2-1, with 13 bases matching TRBD2. V was pared by 3 bases and J by 6 bases, with 2 bases of the junction left unmatched. CDR1 KGHSH and CDR2 LQKENI come from the germline V gene. This CDR3 has 15 amino acids. CDR3 sequence (DNA): TGTGCCAGCTCACCGGGACTAGCGGGATCCAATGAGCAGTTCTTC. It yields the protein CASSPGLAGSNEQFF. Using reference TRBV18 and TRBJ2-1 for the parts outside the CDR3, the full variable domain is NAGVMQNPRHLVRRRGQEARLRCSPMKGHSHVYWYRQLPEEGLKFMVYLQKENIIDESGMPKERFSAEFPKEGPSILRIQQVVRGDSAAYFCASSPGLAGSNEQFFGPGTRLTVL.